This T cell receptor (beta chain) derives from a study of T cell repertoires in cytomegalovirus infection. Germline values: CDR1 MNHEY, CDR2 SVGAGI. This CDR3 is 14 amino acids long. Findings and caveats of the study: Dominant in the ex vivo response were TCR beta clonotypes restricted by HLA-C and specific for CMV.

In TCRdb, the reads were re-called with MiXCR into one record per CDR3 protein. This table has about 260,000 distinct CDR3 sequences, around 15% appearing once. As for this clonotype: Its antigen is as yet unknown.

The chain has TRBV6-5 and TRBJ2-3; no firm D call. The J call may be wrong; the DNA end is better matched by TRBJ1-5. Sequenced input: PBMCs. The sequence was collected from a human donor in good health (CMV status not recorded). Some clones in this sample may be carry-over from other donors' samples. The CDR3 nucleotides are TGTGCCAGCAGTAGCGGGAGGGCGGAAGATACGCAGCATTTT. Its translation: CASSSGRAEDTQHF.